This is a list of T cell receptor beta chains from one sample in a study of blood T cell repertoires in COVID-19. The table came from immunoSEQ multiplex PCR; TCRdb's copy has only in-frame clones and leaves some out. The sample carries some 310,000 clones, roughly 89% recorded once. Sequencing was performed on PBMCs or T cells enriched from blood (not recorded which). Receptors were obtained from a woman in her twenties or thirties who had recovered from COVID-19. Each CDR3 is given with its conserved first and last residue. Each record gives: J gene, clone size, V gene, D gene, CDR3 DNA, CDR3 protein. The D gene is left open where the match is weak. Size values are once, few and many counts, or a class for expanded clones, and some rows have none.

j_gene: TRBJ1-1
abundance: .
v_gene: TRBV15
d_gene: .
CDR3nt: TGTGCCACCAGCAGAGATCTGTTTAGAAGATCAATGAACACTGAAGCTTTCTTT
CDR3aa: CATSRDLFRRSMNTEAFF

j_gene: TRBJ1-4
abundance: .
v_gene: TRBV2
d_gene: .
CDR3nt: TGTGCCAGCAGTGAAGTCCCGGAGGAAAAACTGTTTTTT
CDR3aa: CASSEVPEEKLFF

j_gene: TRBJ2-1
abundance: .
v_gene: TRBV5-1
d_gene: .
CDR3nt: TGCGCCAGCAGCTTGATGCCGGGAGGAGGCCTCCGCGGGGGCGTTGGTGAGCAGTTCTTC
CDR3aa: CASSLMPGGGLRGGVGEQFF

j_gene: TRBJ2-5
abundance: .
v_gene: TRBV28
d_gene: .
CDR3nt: TGTGCCAGCAGTACGGGGTACCAAGAGACCCAGTACTTC
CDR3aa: CASSTGYQETQYF

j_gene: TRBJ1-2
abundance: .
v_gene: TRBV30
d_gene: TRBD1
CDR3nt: TGTGCCTGGAGTGTACTCCCCCCTGGGGACAGTGACGGCTACACCTTC
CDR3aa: CAWSVLPPGDSDGYTF

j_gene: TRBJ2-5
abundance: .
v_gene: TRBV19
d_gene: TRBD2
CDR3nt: TGTGCCAGTAGTCTCCAAAATGCGGGAGCGGGGGAGACCCAGTACTTC
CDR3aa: CASSLQNAGAGETQYF

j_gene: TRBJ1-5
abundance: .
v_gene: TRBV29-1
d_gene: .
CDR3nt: TGCAGCGTTGTAATAGGGGCTAATCAGCCCCAGCATTTT
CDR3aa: CSVVIGANQPQHF

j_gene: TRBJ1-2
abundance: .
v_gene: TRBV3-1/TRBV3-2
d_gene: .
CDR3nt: TGTGCCAGCAGCCCCGAACAGGGAAGGTATGGCTACACCTTC
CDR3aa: CASSPEQGRYGYTF

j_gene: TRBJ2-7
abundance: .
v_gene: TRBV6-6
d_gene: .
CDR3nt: TGTGCCAGCACCCAGCGCTTATACGAGCAGTACTTC
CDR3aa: CASTQRLYEQYF

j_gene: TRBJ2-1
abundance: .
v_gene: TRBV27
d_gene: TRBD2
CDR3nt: TGTGCCAGCAGTTTATCGAGACCTAGCGGGTTCGCCTACAATGAGCAGTTCTTC
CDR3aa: CASSLSRPSGFAYNEQFF

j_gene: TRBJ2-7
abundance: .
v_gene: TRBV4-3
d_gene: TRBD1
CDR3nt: TGCGCCAGCAGCCAAACAGGGGGTAACTACGAGCAGTACTTC
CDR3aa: CASSQTGGNYEQYF

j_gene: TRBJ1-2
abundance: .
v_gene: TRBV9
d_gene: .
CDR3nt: TGTGCCAGCAGCGGGTTAACAGGGAACTATGGCTACACCTTC
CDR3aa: CASSGLTGNYGYTF

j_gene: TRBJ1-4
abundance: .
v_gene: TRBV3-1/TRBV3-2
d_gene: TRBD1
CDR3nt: TGTGCCAGCAGCCCCTTGGGACAGACCCATGAAAAACTGTTTTTT
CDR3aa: CASSPLGQTHEKLFF

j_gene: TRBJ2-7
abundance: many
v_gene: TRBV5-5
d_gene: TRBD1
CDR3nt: TGTGCCAGCAGCGGCGGACAGGGGGCCTACGAGCAGTACTTC
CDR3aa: CASSGGQGAYEQYF

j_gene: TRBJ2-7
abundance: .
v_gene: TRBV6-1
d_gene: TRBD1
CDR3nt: TGTGCCAGCAGTGACTTACCCAGGGGGAACTCCTACGAGCAGTACTTC
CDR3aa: CASSDLPRGNSYEQYF

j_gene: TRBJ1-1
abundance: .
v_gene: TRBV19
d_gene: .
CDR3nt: TGTGCCAGTAGTAACCACGGGGGTGATTTAACTGAAGCTTTCTTT
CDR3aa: CASSNHGGDLTEAFF